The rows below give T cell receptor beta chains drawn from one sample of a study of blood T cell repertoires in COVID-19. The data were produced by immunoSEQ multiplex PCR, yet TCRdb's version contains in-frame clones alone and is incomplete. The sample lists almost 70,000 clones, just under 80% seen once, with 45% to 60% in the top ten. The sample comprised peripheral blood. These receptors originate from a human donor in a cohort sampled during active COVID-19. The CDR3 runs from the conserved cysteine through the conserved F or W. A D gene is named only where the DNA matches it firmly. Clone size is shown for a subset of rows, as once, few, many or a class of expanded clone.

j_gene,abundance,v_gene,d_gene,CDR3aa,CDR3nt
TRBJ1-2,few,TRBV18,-,CASSPEKGGYYGYTF,TGTGCCAGCTCACCCGAGAAAGGAGGTTACTATGGCTACACCTTC
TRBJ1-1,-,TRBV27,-,CASSQQGSTEAFF,TGTGCCAGCAGTCAACAGGGAAGCACTGAAGCTTTCTTT
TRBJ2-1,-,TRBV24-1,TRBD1,CATSAGQGAYNEQFF,TGTGCCACCAGTGCGGGACAGGGGGCCTACAATGAGCAGTTCTTC
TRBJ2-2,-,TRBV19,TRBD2,CASSSLAGSGELFF,TGTGCCAGTAGTTCGCTAGCGGGAAGCGGGGAGCTGTTTTTT
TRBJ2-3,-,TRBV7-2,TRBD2,CASSIQRGDTDTQYF,TGTGCCAGCAGCATTCAGCGGGGGGACACAGATACGCAGTATTTT
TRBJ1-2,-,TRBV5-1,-,CASSSRVGYGYTF,TGCGCCAGCAGCAGCAGGGTTGGCTATGGCTACACCTTC
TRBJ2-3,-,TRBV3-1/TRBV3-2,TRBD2,CASSRLGLAPGADTQYF,TGTGCCAGCAGCCGCCTAGGACTAGCCCCTGGGGCAGATACGCAGTATTTT
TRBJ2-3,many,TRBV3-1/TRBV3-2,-,CASSQGGHRADTQYF,TGTGCCAGCAGCCAAGGGGGGCATCGCGCAGATACGCAGTATTTT
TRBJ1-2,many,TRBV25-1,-,CASSESTNYYGYTF,TGTGCCAGCAGTGAATCGACAAACTACTATGGCTACACCTTC
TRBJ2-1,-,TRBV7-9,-,CASSPRGAADNEQFF,TGTGCCAGCAGCCCCAGGGGCGCGGCTGACAATGAGCAGTTCTTC
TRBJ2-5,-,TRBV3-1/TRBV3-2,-,CASSQLALPRETQYF,TGTGCCAGCAGCCAGTTGGCTCTCCCCCGAGAGACCCAGTACTTC
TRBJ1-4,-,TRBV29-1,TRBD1,CSVARTGVNEKLFF,TGCAGCGTTGCCCGGACAGGCGTAAATGAAAAACTGTTTTTT
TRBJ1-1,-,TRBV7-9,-,CASSRSGANTEAFF,TGTGCCAGCAGCAGGTCTGGGGCGAACACTGAAGCTTTCTTT
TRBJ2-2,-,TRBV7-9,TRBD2,CASSRTSGRLTGELFF,TGTGCCAGCAGCCGAACTAGCGGGAGGCTCACCGGGGAGCTGTTTTTT
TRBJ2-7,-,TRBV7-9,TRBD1,CASSTTGGSPREQYF,TGTGCCAGCAGTACGACAGGGGGCTCGCCCAGGGAGCAGTACTTC
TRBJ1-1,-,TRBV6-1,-,CASSESPTGNTEAFF,TGTGCCAGCAGTGAATCCCCGACAGGCAACACTGAAGCTTTCTTT
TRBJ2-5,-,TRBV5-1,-,CASSLFGLQETQYF,TGCGCCAGCAGCTTGTTCGGGTTACAAGAGACCCAGTACTTC
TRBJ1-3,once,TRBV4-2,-,CASSQGAGNTIYF,TGTGCCAGCAGCCAAGGGGCCGGAAACACCATATATTTT
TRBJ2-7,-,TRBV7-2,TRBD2,CASSLGGASGRLYEQYF,TGTGCCAGCAGCTTAGGGGGGGCTAGCGGGAGACTGTACGAGCAGTACTTC
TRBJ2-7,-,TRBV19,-,CASSIGQVLGYEQYF,TGTGCCAGTAGTATCGGTCAGGTCTTGGGCTACGAGCAGTACTTC
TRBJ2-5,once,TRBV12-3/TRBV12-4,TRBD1,CASVQGGAETQYF,TGTGCCAGCGTACAGGGGGGTGCGGAGACCCAGTACTTC
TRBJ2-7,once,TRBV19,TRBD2,CASSIASGRAYEQYF,TGTGCCAGTAGTATAGCTAGCGGGAGGGCCTACGAGCAGTACTTC
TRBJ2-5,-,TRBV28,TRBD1,CASRRTGDETQYF,TGTGCCAGCAGACGTACAGGGGATGAGACCCAGTACTTC
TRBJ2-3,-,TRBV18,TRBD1,CASGQGSTDTQYF,TGTGCCAGCGGACAGGGTAGCACAGATACGCAGTATTTT
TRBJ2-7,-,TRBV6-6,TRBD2,CASSPGLAGGYEQYF,TGTGCCAGCAGCCCCGGACTAGCGGGAGGTTACGAGCAGTACTTC
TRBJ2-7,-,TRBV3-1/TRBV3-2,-,CASSLTGDSYEQYF,TGTGCCAGCAGCCTCACAGGAGATTCCTACGAGCAGTACTTC
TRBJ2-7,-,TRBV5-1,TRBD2,CASSGGSKHEQYF,TGCGCCAGCAGCGGCGGGAGTAAGCACGAGCAGTACTTC
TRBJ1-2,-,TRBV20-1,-,CSARGGQGYTF,TGCAGTGCTAGGGGGGGGCAGGGCTACACCTTC